This TCR beta chain derives from a study of graft-versus-host responses after intestinal transplantation. The assay was immunoSEQ multiplex PCR, and TCRdb's table has in-frame clones only and misses some. The sample shows about 71,000 clones, less than 95% of them seen only once. Remarks on this clone: What it recognizes is unknown.

Findings and limits, study-wide: Some GvH clones appeared in ileal mucosa or blood before recipient bone marrow. Graft-donor T cell macrochimerism in patients accompanied high graft-versus-host to host-versus-graft clonal ratios in allografts.

This receptor was identified in a human donor who received an intestinal transplant. The source material was unstimulated CD8+ T cells sorted from spleen or lymph node cells, sampled before intestinal transplant.

CDR3 protein: CAISGTGSESPLHF. CDR3 bases: TGTGCCATCAGCGGAACAGGGTCGGAGTCACCCCTCCACTTT. The V call is TRBV10-3, the J call TRBJ1-6; tentatively, D is TRBD1 (6 bases). Between the trimmed V and J ends, which lost 6 bases and 10 bases, there was a span of 16 bases. Germline lookup yields CDR1 ENHRY and CDR2 SYGVKD. CDR3 length: 14 residues.